This T cell receptor beta chain was captured by sequencing in a study of blood T cells in healthy people across ages. Study conclusions and caveats: Higher naive T cell percentage went strongly together with higher TCR beta diversity.

The table lists this clonotype with a few counts. The antigen is undetermined. The use of a sample-barcoded 5' primer and a J-beta primer mix characterized a second PCR of about 7 to 12 cycles. TCRdb processed the 5' RACE reads anew with MiXCR; each CDR3 protein has one entry. The table includes about a million distinct CDR3 sequences, roughly 51% detected once. The CDR3 sequence is 13 residues long. Germline lookup yields CDR1 SGHTA and CDR2 FQGNSA. The sequence was obtained from an older woman in good health. Sequenced material: blood. The chain joins TRBV7-2 to TRBJ2-5; D uncertain. The J call is in doubt because the DNA end fits TRBJ2-7 better. In DNA, the CDR3 is TGTGCCAGCACCCTGGGGTCTGTGTACGAGCAGTACTTC. This sequence encodes CASTLGSVYEQYF.